The subject of this entry is one T cell receptor beta chain. Its target is not known. The table came from immunoSEQ multiplex PCR; TCRdb's copy has only in-frame clones and leaves some out. The sample includes 90,000 to 150,000 clones, 75% to 90% of them seen just once. The source of the sample is a study of T cell responses to AZD1222 COVID-19 vaccine. V dropped 4 bases and J dropped 4; count of bases not matched to a gene: 12. Germline V gene sequence: CDR1 SGDLS, CDR2 YYNGEE. The CDR3 runs to 16 residues. Broader study findings: Recipients of two AZD1222 doses showed rising Spike-specific TCR breadth and depth. Nearly half of spike-specific TCRs reportedly target unmutated variant regions.

The starting material was peripheral blood, obtained 28 days after the second AZD1222 dose. The sequence was collected from an adult who received the AZD1222 COVID-19 vaccine. The V gene is TRBV9, the J gene TRBJ1-1; 8 bases line up with TRBD1. The chain's CDR3 is CASSPRGQERVTEAFF. The CDR3 nucleotides read TGTGCCAGCAGCCCGAGGGGACAGGAGCGAGTCACTGAAGCTTTCTTT.